Sequencing of this T cell receptor beta chain was carried out in a study of T cells in localized non-small cell lung cancer. Repertoires were generated with immunoSEQ multiplex PCR, while TCRdb's copy carries only in-frame clones and drops some. The data show 30,000 to 35,000 clones, under 95% seen once. V lost 7 bases to trimming and J lost 2 bases, with 12 bases between them. The CDR3 length is 14 residues. CDR1 and CDR2 (germline): MNHEY, SVGAGI. General study results and limits: Tumor samples were not multi-region, leaving intratumor heterogeneity unexcluded. Paired adjacent lung recovered a median approximately 57 of the top 100 tumor clones.

With regard to this clone: Its antigen is currently unknown.

The chain links TRBV6-5 to TRBJ1-5, with D possibly being TRBD1 (5 bases). The sequencing here drew on peripheral blood mononuclear cells, taken before any cancer treatment. The TCR comes from a female donor of 60 years or more with stage II lung adenocarcinoma. Written as DNA, the CDR3 is TGTGCCAGCACCCAACCGGGGGGCAATCAGCCCCAGCATTTT. Encoded protein: CASTQPGGNQPQHF.